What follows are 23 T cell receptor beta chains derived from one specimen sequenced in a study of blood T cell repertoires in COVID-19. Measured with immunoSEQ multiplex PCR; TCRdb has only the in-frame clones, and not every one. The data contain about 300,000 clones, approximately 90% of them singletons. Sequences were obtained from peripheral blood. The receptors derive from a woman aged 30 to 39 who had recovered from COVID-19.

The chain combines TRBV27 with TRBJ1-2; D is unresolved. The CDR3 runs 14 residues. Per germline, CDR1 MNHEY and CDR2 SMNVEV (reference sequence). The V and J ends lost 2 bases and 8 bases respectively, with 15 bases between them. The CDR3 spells CASSLEATGLGYTF. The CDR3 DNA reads TGTGCCAGCAGTTTAGAGGCTACGGGTTTAGGCTACACCTTC.

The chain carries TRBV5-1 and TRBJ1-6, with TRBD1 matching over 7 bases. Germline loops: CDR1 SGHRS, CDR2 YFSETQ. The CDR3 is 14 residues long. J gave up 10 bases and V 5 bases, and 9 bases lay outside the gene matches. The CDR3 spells CASRMGQMDSPLHF. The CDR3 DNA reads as TGCGCCAGCAGGATGGGACAGATGGACTCACCCCTCCACTTT.

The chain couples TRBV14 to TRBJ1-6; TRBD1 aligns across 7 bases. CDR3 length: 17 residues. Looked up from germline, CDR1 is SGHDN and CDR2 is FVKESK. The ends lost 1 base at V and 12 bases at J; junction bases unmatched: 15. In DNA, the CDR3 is TGTGCCAGCAGCCAAGGGGTTTCGGGACAGTACGGAGTACCCCTCCACTTT. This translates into CASSQGVSGQYGVPLHF. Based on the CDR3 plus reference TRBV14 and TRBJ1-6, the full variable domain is EAGVTQFPSHSVIEKGQTVTLRCDPISGHDNLYWYRRVMGKEIKFLLHFVKESKQDESGMPNNRFLAERTGGTYSTLKVQPAELEDSGVYFCASSQGVSGQYGVPLHFGNGTRLTVT.

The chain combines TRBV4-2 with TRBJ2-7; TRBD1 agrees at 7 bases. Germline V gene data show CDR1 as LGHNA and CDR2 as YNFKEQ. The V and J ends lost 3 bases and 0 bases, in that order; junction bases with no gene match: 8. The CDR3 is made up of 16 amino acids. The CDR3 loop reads CASSQKPRDSSYEQYF. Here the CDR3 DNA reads TGTGCCAGCAGCCAGAAGCCCCGGGACAGCTCCTACGAGCAGTACTTC.

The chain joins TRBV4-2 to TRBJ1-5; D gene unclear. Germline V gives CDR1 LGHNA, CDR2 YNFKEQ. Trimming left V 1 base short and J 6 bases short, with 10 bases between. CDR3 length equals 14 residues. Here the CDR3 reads CASSQGRVGQPQHF. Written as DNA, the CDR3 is TGTGCCAGCAGCCAAGGCCGCGTTGGTCAGCCCCAGCATTTT.

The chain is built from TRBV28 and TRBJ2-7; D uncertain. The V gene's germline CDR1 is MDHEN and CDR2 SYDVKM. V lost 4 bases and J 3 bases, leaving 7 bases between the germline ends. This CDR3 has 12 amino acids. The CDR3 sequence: CASSSNSYEQYF. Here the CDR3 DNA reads TGTGCCAGCAGTTCGAACAGCTACGAGCAGTACTTC.

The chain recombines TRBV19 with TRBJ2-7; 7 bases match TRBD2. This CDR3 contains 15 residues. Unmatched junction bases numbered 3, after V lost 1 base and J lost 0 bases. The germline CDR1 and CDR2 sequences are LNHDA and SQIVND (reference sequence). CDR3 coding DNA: TGTGCCAGTAGTATAGTGGGAGGGTCCTCCTACGAGCAGTACTTC. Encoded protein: CASSIVGGSSYEQYF.

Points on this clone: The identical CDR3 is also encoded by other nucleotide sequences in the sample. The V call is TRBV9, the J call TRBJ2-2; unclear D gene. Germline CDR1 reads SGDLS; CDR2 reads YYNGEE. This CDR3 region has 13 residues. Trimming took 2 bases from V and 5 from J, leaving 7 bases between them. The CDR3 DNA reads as TGTGCCAGCAGCGTTTCAGTAACCGGGGAGCTGTTTTTT. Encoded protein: CASSVSVTGELFF.

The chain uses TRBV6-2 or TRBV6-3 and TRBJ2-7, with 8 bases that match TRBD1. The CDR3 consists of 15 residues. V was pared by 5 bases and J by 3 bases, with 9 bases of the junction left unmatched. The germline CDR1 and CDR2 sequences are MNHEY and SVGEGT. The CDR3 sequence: CASSGQGLGIYEQYF. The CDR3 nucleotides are TGTGCCAGCAGTGGACAGGGTTTGGGGATCTACGAGCAGTACTTC.

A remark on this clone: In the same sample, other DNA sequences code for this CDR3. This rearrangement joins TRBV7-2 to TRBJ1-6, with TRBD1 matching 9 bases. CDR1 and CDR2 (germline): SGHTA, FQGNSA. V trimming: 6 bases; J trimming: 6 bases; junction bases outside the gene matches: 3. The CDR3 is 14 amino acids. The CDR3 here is CASSRDRANSPLHF. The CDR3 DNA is TGTGCCAGCAGTCGGGACAGGGCTAATTCACCCCTCCACTTT.

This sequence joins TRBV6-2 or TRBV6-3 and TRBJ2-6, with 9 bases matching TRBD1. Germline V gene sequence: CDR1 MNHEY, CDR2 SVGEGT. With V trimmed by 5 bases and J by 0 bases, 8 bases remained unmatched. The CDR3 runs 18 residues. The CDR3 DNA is TGTGCCAGCAGTCTTGGACAGGGGAGGCTCTCTGGGGCCAACGTCCTGACTTTC. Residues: CASSLGQGRLSGANVLTF.

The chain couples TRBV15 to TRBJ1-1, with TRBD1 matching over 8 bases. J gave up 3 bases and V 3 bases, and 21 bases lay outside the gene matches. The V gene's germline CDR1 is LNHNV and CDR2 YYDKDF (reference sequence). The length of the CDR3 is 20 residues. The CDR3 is CATSSTEISDRAGWDTEAFF. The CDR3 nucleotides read TGTGCCACCAGCAGTACAGAAATCTCGGACAGGGCCGGGTGGGACACTGAAGCTTTCTTT.

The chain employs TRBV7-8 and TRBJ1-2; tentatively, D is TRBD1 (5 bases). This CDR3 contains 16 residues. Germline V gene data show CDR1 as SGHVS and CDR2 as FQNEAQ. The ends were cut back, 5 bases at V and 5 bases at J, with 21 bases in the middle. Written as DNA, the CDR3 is TGTGCCAGCAGCCGAGCCTTCCCAGGACACTTATATGGCTACACCTTC. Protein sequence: CASSRAFPGHLYGYTF.

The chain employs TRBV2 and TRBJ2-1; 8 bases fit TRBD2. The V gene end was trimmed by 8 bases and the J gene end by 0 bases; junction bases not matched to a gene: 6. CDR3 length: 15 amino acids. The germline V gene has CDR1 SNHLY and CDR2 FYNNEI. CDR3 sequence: CASRERGSSYNEQFF. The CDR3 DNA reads TGTGCCAGCCGGGAGCGGGGGAGCTCCTACAATGAGCAGTTCTTC.

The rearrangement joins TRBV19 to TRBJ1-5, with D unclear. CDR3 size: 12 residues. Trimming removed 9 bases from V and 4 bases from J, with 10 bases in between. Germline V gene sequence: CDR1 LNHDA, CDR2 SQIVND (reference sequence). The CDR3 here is CASAPGNQPQHF. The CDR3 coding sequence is TGTGCCAGCGCCCCGGGGAATCAGCCCCAGCATTTT.

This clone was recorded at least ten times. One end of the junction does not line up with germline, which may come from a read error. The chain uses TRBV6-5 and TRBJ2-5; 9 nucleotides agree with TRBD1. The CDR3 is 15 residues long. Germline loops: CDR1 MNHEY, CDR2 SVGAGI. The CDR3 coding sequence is TGTGCCAGCAGTAACTCACAGGGGGCGGCAGAGACCCAGTACTTC. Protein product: CASSNSQGAAETQYF.

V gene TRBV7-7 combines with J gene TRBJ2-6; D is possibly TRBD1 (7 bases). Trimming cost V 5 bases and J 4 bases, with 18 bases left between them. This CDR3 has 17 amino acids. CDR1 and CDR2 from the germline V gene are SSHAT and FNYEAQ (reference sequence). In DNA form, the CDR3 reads TGTGCCAGCAGCCTGGGGGCAGGGGGGTCCGGGGCCAACGTCCTGACTTTC. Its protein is CASSLGAGGSGANVLTF.

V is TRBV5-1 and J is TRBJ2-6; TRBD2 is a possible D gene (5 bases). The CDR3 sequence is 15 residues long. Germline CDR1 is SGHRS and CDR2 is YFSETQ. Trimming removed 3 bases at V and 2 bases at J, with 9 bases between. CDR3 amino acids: CASSWESAGANVLTF. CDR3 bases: TGCGCCAGCAGCTGGGAGAGCGCTGGGGCCAACGTCCTGACTTTC. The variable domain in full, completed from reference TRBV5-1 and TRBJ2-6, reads KAGVTQTPRYLIKTRGQQVTLSCSPISGHRSVSWYQQTPGQGLQFLFEYFSETQRNKGNFPGRFSGRQFSNSRSEMNVSTLELGDSALYLCASSWESAGANVLTFGAGSRLTVL.

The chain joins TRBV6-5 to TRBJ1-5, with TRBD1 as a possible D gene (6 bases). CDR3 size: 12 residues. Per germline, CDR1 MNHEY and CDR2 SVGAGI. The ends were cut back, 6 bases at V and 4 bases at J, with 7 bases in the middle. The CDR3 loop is CASSDRNQPQHF. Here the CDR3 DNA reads TGTGCCAGCAGCGACAGGAATCAGCCCCAGCATTTT.

In DNA, the CDR3 is TGCAGTGCTAGTAGTAGCGGGAGGACCTACGAGCAGTACTTC. This codes for CSASSSGRTYEQYF. The chain couples TRBV20-1 to TRBJ2-7; 10 bases match TRBD2. This CDR3 spans 14 amino acids. Per germline, CDR1 DFQATT and CDR2 SNEGSKA (reference sequence). J was trimmed by 2 bases and V by 3 bases; bases with no gene match: 4.

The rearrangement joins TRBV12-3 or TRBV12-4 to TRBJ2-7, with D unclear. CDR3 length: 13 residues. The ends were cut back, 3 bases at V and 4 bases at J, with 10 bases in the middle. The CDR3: CASSFKQYYEQYF. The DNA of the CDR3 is TGTGCCAGCAGTTTCAAACAGTATTACGAGCAGTACTTC.

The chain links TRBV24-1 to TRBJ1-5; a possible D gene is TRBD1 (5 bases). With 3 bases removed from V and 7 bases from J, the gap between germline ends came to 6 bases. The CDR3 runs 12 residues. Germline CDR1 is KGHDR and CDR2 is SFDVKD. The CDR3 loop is CATSDGGQPQHF. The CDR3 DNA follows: TGTGCCACCAGTGATGGGGGGCAGCCCCAGCATTTT.

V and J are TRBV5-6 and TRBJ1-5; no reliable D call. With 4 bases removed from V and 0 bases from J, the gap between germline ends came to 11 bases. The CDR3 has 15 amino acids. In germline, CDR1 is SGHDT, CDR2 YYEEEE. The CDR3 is CASSVLSNSNQPQHF. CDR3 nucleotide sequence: TGTGCCAGCAGCGTCCTTTCTAATAGCAATCAGCCCCAGCATTTT.